The rows below give T cell receptor beta chains drawn from one sample of a study of T-cell memory formation after mild COVID-19. TCRdb re-called the 5' RACE reads through MiXCR, storing one row per CDR3 protein. The sample lists 560,000 or so distinct CDR3 sequences; approximately 15% were seen once. What was sequenced was PBMCs or a T cell subset sorted from them (not recorded which). The source is an adult woman who had mild COVID-19 (a few samples of this study predate the infection). Cell type and time point are not known. CDR3s include the opening cysteine and the closing phenylalanine or tryptophan. The D gene is left open where the match is weak. Clone size is not always given. Where it is, it says once, few, many or a class for expanded clones.

clone size	D gene	V gene	J gene	CDR3 DNA	CDR3 protein
-	TRBD2	TRBV7-3	TRBJ2-3	TGTGCCAGCAGCCCGTCGGGGAGGGTCACAGATACGCAGTATTTT	CASSPSGRVTDTQYF
-	-	TRBV27	TRBJ2-7	TGTGCCAGCAGTTTACACAGGCCACCTGAGGGCTACGAGCAGTACTTC	CASSLHRPPEGYEQYF
-	TRBD2	TRBV6-5	TRBJ2-4	TGTGCCAGCAGTAAATTAGCGGGGGGCCGAGCCAAAAACATTCAGTACTTC	CASSKLAGGRAKNIQYF
-	-	TRBV29-1	TRBJ2-1	TGCAGCGTTACCGTGGGCATCTCCTACAATGAGCAGTTCTTC	CSVTVGISYNEQFF
-	-	TRBV19	TRBJ2-5	TGTGCCAGTAGTATGAAATCGGCAGGGCAGGAGACCCAGTACTTC	CASSMKSAGQETQYF
-	-	TRBV4-3	TRBJ2-3	TGCGCCAGCAGCCAAGAAACAGAAAGAGATACGCAGTATTTT	CASSQETERDTQYF
-	TRBD2	TRBV20-1	TRBJ2-7	TGCAGTGCTAGCCGACGGGGGGGCGGCGAGCAGTACTTC	CSASRRGGGEQYF
once	TRBD1	TRBV30	TRBJ2-3	TGTGCCTGGAGTACAGGGGAAGATACGCAGTATTTT	CAWSTGEDTQYF
-	-	TRBV16	TRBJ2-1	TGTGCCAGCAGCCCTCCCGTCACTAGTAACTCGTACAATGAGCAGTTCTTC	CASSPPVTSNSYNEQFF
few	-	TRBV27	TRBJ1-1	TGTGCCAGCAGTTTCTCGGCAGGGAGGACTGAAGCTTTCTTT	CASSFSAGRTEAFF
few	-	TRBV7-2	TRBJ2-2	TGTGCCAGCAGCTTACAATCAGGACCCGGGGAGCTGTTTTTT	CASSLQSGPGELFF
-	-	TRBV21-1	TRBJ1-2	TGTGCCAGCAACGACTTATGTGGCAGCCCGCTTACGAATGGCTACACCTTC	CASNDLCGSPLTNGYTF
-	TRBD1	TRBV7-9	TRBJ1-2	TGTGCCAGCAGCTTAGCACAGGGGAGACGCTATGGCTACACCTTC	CASSLAQGRRYGYTF
few	TRBD1	TRBV9	TRBJ1-1	TGTGCCAGCAGCACAGGGGACACTGAAGCTTTCTTT	CASSTGDTEAFF